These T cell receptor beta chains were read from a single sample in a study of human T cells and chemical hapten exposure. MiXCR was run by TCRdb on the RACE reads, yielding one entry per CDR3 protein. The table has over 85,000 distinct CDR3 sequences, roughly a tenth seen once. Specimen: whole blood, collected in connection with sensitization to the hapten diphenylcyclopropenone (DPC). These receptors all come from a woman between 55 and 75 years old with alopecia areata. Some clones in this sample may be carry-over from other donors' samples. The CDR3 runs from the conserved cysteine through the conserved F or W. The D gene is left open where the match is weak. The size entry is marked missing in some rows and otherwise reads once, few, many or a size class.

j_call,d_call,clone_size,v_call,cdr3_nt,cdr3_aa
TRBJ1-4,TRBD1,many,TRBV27,TGTGCCAGCAGGACTCAGGGGGGTGAAAAACTGTTTTTT,CASRTQGGEKLFF
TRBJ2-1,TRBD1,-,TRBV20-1,TGCAGTGCTAAAAGGGAGGACAGGGGATACAATGAGCAGTTCTTC,CSAKREDRGYNEQFF
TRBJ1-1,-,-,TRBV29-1,TGCAGCGTTACGACGGCGAACACTGAAGCTTTCTTT,CSVTTANTEAFF
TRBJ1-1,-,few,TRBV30,TGTGCCTGGAGTCCAGGGGAGGGTCCGCCAGCTTTCTTT,CAWSPGEGPPAFF
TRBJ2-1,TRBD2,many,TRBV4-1,TGCGCCAGCAGTCGAGGGACTAGCGGTTCCTACAATGAGCAGTTCTTC,CASSRGTSGSYNEQFF
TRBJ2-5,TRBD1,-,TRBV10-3,TGTGCCAGCATGGACAGGAACCAAGAGACCCAGTACTTC,CASMDRNQETQYF
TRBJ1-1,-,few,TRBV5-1,TGCGCCAGCAGCTTGGATTCGTACACTGAAGCTTTCTTT,CASSLDSYTEAFF
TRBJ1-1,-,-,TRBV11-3,TGTGCCAGCAGCTTAACCATAGGGGGACTTGACACTGAAGCTTTCTTT,CASSLTIGGLDTEAFF
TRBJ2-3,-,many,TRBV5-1,TGCGCCAGCAGCCGACTGGCCCTCCCCACAGATACGCAGTATTTT,CASSRLALPTDTQYF
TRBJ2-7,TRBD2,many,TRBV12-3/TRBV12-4,TGTGCCAGCAGTTTTTTTGGGGGGGTGACTTACGAGCAGTACTTC,CASSFFGGVTYEQYF